These T cell receptor beta chains were read from a single sample in a study of blood T cell repertoires in COVID-19. The assay was immunoSEQ multiplex PCR, and TCRdb's table has in-frame clones only and misses some. The sample contains roughly 330,000 clones, approximately 89% of which appear only once. Specimen: PBMCs or T cells enriched from blood (not recorded which). These receptors were taken from a woman aged 25 to 45 who had recovered from COVID-19. CDR3s include the opening cysteine and the closing phenylalanine or tryptophan. Each record gives: clone size, D gene, J gene, CDR3 length, V gene, CDR3 DNA, CDR3 protein. D genes are given only for firm matches. Rows give clone size only sometimes, using once, few, many, or a class for an expanded clone.

NA | TRBD1 | TRBJ2-7 | 15 | TRBV5-4 | TGTGCCAGCAGCTCGGGGACAGGGTCAAAGTACGAGCAGTACTTC | CASSSGTGSKYEQYF
NA | TRBD1 | TRBJ1-2 | 14 | TRBV9 | TGTGCCAGCAGCCCCCGGACAGGGAACTATGGCTACACCTTC | CASSPRTGNYGYTF
NA | NA | TRBJ2-5 | 13 | TRBV7-2 | TGTGCCAGCAGCTTAAACAGGGAAGAGACCCAGTACTTC | CASSLNREETQYF
NA | NA | TRBJ1-2 | 17 | TRBV27 | TGTGCCAGCAGTCGAAAGACCCCGTGGGACAACGAACGTGGCTACACCTTC | CASSRKTPWDNERGYTF
NA | NA | TRBJ1-1 | 15 | TRBV7-9 | TGTGCCAGCAGGTTTACAGGGAGCACGAGCACTGAAGCTTTCTTT | CASRFTGSTSTEAFF
few | NA | TRBJ1-3 | 11 | TRBV12-3/TRBV12-4 | TGTGCCAGCAGTTACAGAAACACCATATATTTT | CASSYRNTIYF
NA | NA | TRBJ2-5 | 15 | TRBV7-7 | TGTGCCAGCAGCTTTGGAGGGGGGGCATTGGAGACCCAGTACTTC | CASSFGGGALETQYF
NA | TRBD1 | TRBJ1-2 | 15 | TRBV6-2/TRBV6-3 | TGTGCCAGCAGTAGTCCCGGGACAGGGAACTATGGCTACACCTTC | CASSSPGTGNYGYTF
NA | TRBD1 | TRBJ1-2 | 18 | TRBV27 | TGTGCCAGCAGTACCAATCCAGGGGGCCTTGCATACCACTATGGCTACACCTTC | CASSTNPGGLAYHYGYTF
once | NA | TRBJ1-5 | 17 | TRBV7-6 | TGTGCCAGCACCCTAACCCCGACAGGCTATAGCAATCAGCCCCAGCATTTT | CASTLTPTGYSNQPQHF
once | NA | TRBJ2-2 | 15 | TRBV5-1 | TGCGCCAGCAGCTTAGTACAGGGCGTCACCGGGGAGCTGTTTTTT | CASSLVQGVTGELFF
NA | TRBD1 | TRBJ1-2 | 13 | TRBV10-3 | TGTGCCATCGCGGACAGGGTGGTGTATGGCTACACCTTC | CAIADRVVYGYTF
NA | TRBD1 | TRBJ1-2 | 14 | TRBV11-2 | TGTGCCAGCAGAAATATAGGGGGCCGTTATGGCTACACCTTC | CASRNIGGRYGYTF
few | NA | TRBJ1-3 | 15 | TRBV11-2 | TGTGCCAGCTTTCAAGGAGGGCCAGCTGGAAACACCATATATTTT | CASFQGGPAGNTIYF
NA | TRBD1 | TRBJ2-7 | 14 | TRBV7-2 | TGTGCCAGCAGCCGGGTAAACAGGGGCGCCGAGCAGTACTTC | CASSRVNRGAEQYF
NA | TRBD1 | TRBJ1-1 | 14 | TRBV4-1 | TGCGCCAGCAGCCAAGATTCAGGGACAGCCAAAGCTTTCTTT | CASSQDSGTAKAFF
NA | TRBD1 | TRBJ2-2 | 18 | TRBV19 | TGTGCCAGTAGTCCTGAATGGGGACAGGCAAGGGGGACCGGGGAGCTGTTTTTT | CASSPEWGQARGTGELFF
NA | NA | TRBJ1-2 | 14 | TRBV5-1 | TGCGCCAGCAGCTTGGGCCCGGAGAACTATGGCTACACCTTC | CASSLGPENYGYTF
NA | NA | TRBJ1-3 | 15 | TRBV5-1 | TGCGCCAGCAGCTTGCAGGGAATTACTGGAAACACCATATATTTT | CASSLQGITGNTIYF
NA | NA | TRBJ1-6 | 16 | TRBV24-1 | TGTGCCACGCCGGGCTGGGGGCTCGGGGCTAATAGATCCCTCCACTTT | CATPGWGLGANRSLHF
NA | TRBD1 | TRBJ1-1 | 12 | TRBV6-5 | TGTGCCAGCACCATACCGGGACAGGGGGCTTTCTTT | CASTIPGQGAFF
once | NA | TRBJ1-6 | 17 | TRBV4-2 | TGTGCCAGCAGCCAAGCCGCGGGAGACTCCTATAATTCACCCCTCCACTTT | CASSQAAGDSYNSPLHF
NA | NA | TRBJ1-1 | 13 | TRBV2 | TGTGCCAGCTCGCCCGACACTTACACTGAAGCTTTCTTT | CASSPDTYTEAFF
NA | NA | TRBJ1-5 | 17 | TRBV4-3 | TGCGCCAGCAGCCAAGATGCGAGGGGAGGAAGCAATCAGCCCCAGCATTTT | CASSQDARGGSNQPQHF
NA | NA | TRBJ1-1 | 11 | TRBV20-1 | TGCAGTGCTGCTGGACAGACTGAAGCTTTCTTT | CSAAGQTEAFF
NA | TRBD1 | TRBJ2-2 | 20 | TRBV10-3 | TGTGCCATCAGTGGGTCCGGGACAGGGGAAGGGACCACGAACACCGGGGAGCTGTTTTTT | CAISGSGTGEGTTNTGELFF
NA | TRBD1 | TRBJ1-5 | 17 | TRBV4-1 | TGCGCCAGCAGCCAAGATACCAGGGGGCAAGTCCTCCAGCCCCAGCATTTT | CASSQDTRGQVLQPQHF
NA | NA | TRBJ2-4 | 13 | TRBV7-8 | TGTGCCAGCAGCTTATCCCCAGTAAACATTCAGTACTTC | CASSLSPVNIQYF
NA | TRBD1 | TRBJ2-1 | 12 | TRBV29-1 | TGCAGCGTAGCCCGGACAGGGAACGAGCAGTTCTTC | CSVARTGNEQFF
NA | NA | TRBJ2-5 | 15 | TRBV5-4 | TGTGCCAGCAGCCTTCTGGGAGGATACCAAGAGACCCAGTACTTC | CASSLLGGYQETQYF
NA | NA | TRBJ1-2 | 15 | TRBV18 | TGTGCCAGCTCACCACCGCAGGGATTGAACTATGGCTACACCTTC | CASSPPQGLNYGYTF
NA | NA | TRBJ2-1 | 16 | TRBV11-2 | TGTGCCAGCAGAAACTACGGCCGGGGTAAGTTGACTGAGCAGTTCTTC | CASRNYGRGKLTEQFF
NA | NA | TRBJ2-7 | 13 | TRBV5-6 | TGTGCCAGCAGCTTTTGGGACATCTACGAGCAGTACTTC | CASSFWDIYEQYF
NA | TRBD2 | TRBJ2-5 | 14 | TRBV18 | TGTGCCAGCTCACCAGTGGCAGCGGGGGAGACCCAGTACTTC | CASSPVAAGETQYF
NA | TRBD1 | TRBJ2-5 | 14 | TRBV27 | TGTGCCAGCCAAGTACAGGGGGACGGGGAGACCCAGTACTTC | CASQVQGDGETQYF
NA | NA | TRBJ1-1 | 12 | TRBV12-5 | TGTGCTAGTGGGCCCCCAGGGAATGAAGCTTTCTTT | CASGPPGNEAFF
once | TRBD1 | TRBJ2-1 | 16 | TRBV24-1 | TGTGCCACCAGTGATTTGAGTGGACAGGGGGCTAATGAGCAGTTCTTC | CATSDLSGQGANEQFF
few | NA | TRBJ1-5 | 14 | TRBV6-5 | TGTGCCAGCAGTCCAGGAGGGAGCAATCAGCCCCAGCATTTT | CASSPGGSNQPQHF
once | TRBD1 | TRBJ2-7 | 17 | TRBV28 | TGTGCCAGCAGTTTATTTTCGACAGGGCTAAGCTCCTACGAGCAGTACTTC | CASSLFSTGLSSYEQYF
NA | TRBD1 | TRBJ1-5 | 15 | TRBV2 | TGTGCCAGCAGTACAGGGGGGCTTAGCAATCAGCCCCAGCATTTT | CASSTGGLSNQPQHF
NA | TRBD2 | TRBJ2-2 | 13 | TRBV10-1 | TGCGCCAGCAGTGAGGCGGGGGCCGGGGAGCTGTTTTTT | CASSEAGAGELFF